One and the same sample provided the 21 T cell receptor beta chains below, sequenced in a study of T cell repertoires in cytomegalovirus infection. Each CDR3 protein gets one entry after TCRdb re-called the reads with MiXCR. The table shows about 700,000 distinct CDR3 sequences, with roughly 30% occurring only once. These receptors have no known antigen. The sample in question was cultured PBMCs, obtained from culture after CMV antigen stimulation. Receptors originate from a human donor in good health (CMV status not recorded). Some clones in this sample may be carry-over from other donors' samples.

J is TRBJ2-1 and V is TRBV7-2; D might be TRBD1 (8 bases). The germline gives CDR1 SGHTA, CDR2 FQGNSA. The CDR3 is made up of 19 amino acids. Trimming cost V 1 base and J 2 bases, with 21 bases left between them. The CDR3 here is CASSLVLLTGGVPYNEQFF. In DNA, the CDR3 is TGTGCCAGCAGCTTAGTTCTCCTTACAGGGGGGGTACCCTACAATGAGCAGTTCTTC.

This rearrangement joins TRBV6-2 or TRBV6-3 to TRBJ2-7; 10 bases agree with TRBD2. Germline-derived CDR1 and CDR2 are MNHEY and SVGEGT. The CDR3 length is 17 residues. The V gene end was trimmed by 5 bases and the J gene end by 0 bases; junction bases not matched to a gene: 10. The CDR3 bases are TGTGCCAGCAGTCTCGCTGGACTAGCGGACATCTCCTACGAGCAGTACTTC. This sequence encodes CASSLAGLADISYEQYF.

The chain links TRBV19 to TRBJ2-1, with no clear D. Germline V gene lookup returns CDR1 LNHDA and CDR2 SQIVND (reference sequence). V dropped 3 bases and J dropped 8 bases, with 11 bases sitting between them. The CDR3 is 13 amino acids. The CDR3 protein is CASSMGRGDEQFF. The CDR3, as DNA: TGTGCCAGTAGTATGGGCAGAGGCGATGAGCAGTTCTTC. Full variable domain (missing parts from reference TRBV19 and TRBJ2-1): DGGITQSPKYLFRKEGQNVTLSCEQNLNHDAMYWYRQDPGQGLRLIYYSQIVNDFQKGDIAEGYSVSREKKESFPLTVTSAQKNPTAFYLCASSMGRGDEQFFGPGTRLTVL.

The V and J genes are TRBV7-2 and TRBJ2-1; D gene ambiguous. The CDR3 runs 20 residues. CDR1 is SGHTA and CDR2 is FQGNSA in the germline V gene. Trimming pared 5 bases from V and 1 base from J, leaving 27 bases between. The CDR3 reads CASSPVPIVRWGTSYNEQFF. The CDR3 DNA follows: TGTGCCAGCAGCCCCGTCCCCATCGTCCGATGGGGAACATCCTACAATGAGCAGTTCTTC.

The chain recombines TRBV12-3 or TRBV12-4 with TRBJ1-1; 7 bases match TRBD1. Trimming removed 6 bases from V and 1 base from J; junction bases left unmatched: 5. This CDR3 contains 14 residues. CDR3 in amino acids: CASSTGVGNTEAFF. In nucleotides, the CDR3 is TGTGCCAGCAGCACAGGGGTCGGGAACACTGAAGCTTTCTTT.

This chain links TRBV19 with TRBJ1-6, with D uncertain. The V end lost 5 bases, the J end lost 0 bases, and 14 bases lay between the germline ends. Germline CDR1 is LNHDA and CDR2 is SQIVND (reference sequence). This CDR3 is 17 amino acids long. CDR3 residues: CASSVFAGSSYNSPLHF. DNA of the CDR3: TGTGCCAGTAGTGTCTTTGCGGGGAGCTCCTATAATTCACCCCTCCACTTT.

This clonotype was seen only a few times. This chain links TRBV19 with TRBJ2-6; D gene ambiguous. The germline gives CDR1 LNHDA, CDR2 SQIVND (reference sequence). V was cut by 8 bases and J by 2 bases, with 7 bases left in between. CDR3 size: 13 residues. The CDR3 DNA reads TGTGCCAGTGCGGATACTGGGGCCAACGTCCTGACTTTC. It translates to CASADTGANVLTF.

The sample holds a few counts of this clonotype. The rearrangement links TRBV27 to TRBJ1-1, with TRBD1 matching over 7 bases. The trim removed 6 bases at V and 6 bases at J, leaving 7 bases unmatched. The CDR3 consists of 13 residues. CDR1 and CDR2 (germline): MNHEY, SMNVEV (reference sequence). DNA of the CDR3: TGTGCCAGCAGAACAATTGGGACAGCTGAAGCTTTCTTT. Translating it yields CASRTIGTAEAFF.

The chain couples TRBV19 to TRBJ1-5; a weak D match, TRBD1 (6 bases). V was shortened by 10 bases and J by 6 bases, with 19 bases between the two germline ends. This CDR3 has 14 residues. CDR1 LNHDA and CDR2 SQIVND come from the germline V gene (reference sequence). CDR3 bases: TGTGCCACCTCCTTTTCAGGGGTGGGTCAGCCCCAGCATTTT. Residues: CATSFSGVGQPQHF.

The genes are TRBV6-2 or TRBV6-3 and TRBJ2-1, with TRBD1 as a possible D gene (6 bases). CDR1 MNHEY and CDR2 SVGEGT come from the germline V gene. V was clipped by 6 bases and J by 11 bases, with 20 bases between them. The length of the CDR3 is 14 residues. Here the CDR3 DNA reads TGTGCCAGCAGCTCAAGGGAAACAGGGAAAAAGCAGTTCTTC. Translated, it gives CASSSRETGKKQFF.

The chain couples TRBV11-2 to TRBJ1-4; D gene uncertain. The CDR3 extends over 13 amino acids. Per germline, CDR1 SGHAT and CDR2 FQNNGV. V was clipped by 6 bases and J by 8 bases, with 13 bases between them. CDR3 nucleotide sequence: TGTGCCAGCAGGAACACAATGGGGGAAAAACTGTTTTTT. It specifies CASRNTMGEKLFF.

V gene TRBV6-1 combines with J gene TRBJ2-7, with D possibly TRBD1 on 6 matching bases. The CDR3 contains 13 residues. Germline CDR1 reads MNHNS; CDR2 reads SASEGT. V lost 8 bases, J lost 2 bases, and 13 bases lay in between. CDR3: CASGPGATYEQYF. In DNA form, the CDR3 reads TGTGCCAGCGGGCCAGGGGCGACCTACGAGCAGTACTTC.

This chain links TRBV19 with TRBJ1-2; D gene ambiguous. V was clipped by 5 bases and J by 4 bases, with 20 bases between them. The CDR3 extends over 16 amino acids. CDR1 and CDR2 from the germline V gene are LNHDA and SQIVND (reference sequence). CDR3: CASSPIPTGTLYGYTF. The CDR3 bases are TGTGCCAGTAGTCCGATCCCAACGGGAACACTCTATGGCTACACCTTC.

V is TRBV6-1 and J is TRBJ1-1; 9 bases line up with TRBD1. The CDR3 is 16 amino acids. Germline CDR1 reads MNHNS; CDR2 reads SASEGT. Trimming removed 6 bases from V and 1 base from J; junction bases left unmatched: 9. The CDR3 spells CASSFGTGRGNTEAFF. Here the CDR3 DNA reads TGTGCCAGCAGCTTTGGGACAGGGAGAGGGAACACTGAAGCTTTCTTT.

V gene TRBV19 combines with J gene TRBJ2-3; TRBD2 matches 7 bases. Trimming cost V 7 bases and J 5 bases; bases outside gene matches: 6. The CDR3 has 13 amino acids. CDR1 LNHDA and CDR2 SQIVND come from the germline V gene (reference sequence). The CDR3 is CASMQRGLDTQYF. The DNA of the CDR3 is TGTGCCAGTATGCAGCGGGGTTTAGATACGCAGTATTTT.

The sample holds many counts of this clonotype. V usage is TRBV7-2 and J usage is TRBJ2-1; 8 positions match TRBD2. Germline V lookup: CDR1 SGHTA, CDR2 FQGNSA. V was clipped by 3 bases and J by 9 bases; unmatched bases: 10. CDR3 size: 15 residues. The CDR3 DNA reads TGTGCCAGCAGCTTTCCGGGACTAGGGGGTAGTGAGCAGTTCTTC. Translating gives CASSFPGLGGSEQFF.

The rearrangement links TRBV19 to TRBJ2-5; possible D gene TRBD2, 6 bases. The V gene lost 3 bases and the J gene lost 1 base, with 12 bases spanning the gap. CDR1 LNHDA and CDR2 SQIVND come from the germline V gene (reference sequence). The CDR3 covers 15 residues. CDR3 sequence (DNA): TGTGCCAGTAGTATCGGGGGATTGCTCCAAGAGACCCAGTACTTC. The encoded protein is CASSIGGLLQETQYF.

This clonotype was observed a handful of times. V is TRBV27 and J is TRBJ2-1; no clear D. This CDR3 has 15 residues. From germline, CDR1 is MNHEY and CDR2 SMNVEV (reference sequence). Trimming took off 7 bases at V and 1 base at J, with 14 bases between the two ends. The CDR3, as DNA: TGTGCCAGCACCGTGGACCCCCAATCCTACAATGAGCAGTTCTTC. Encoded protein: CASTVDPQSYNEQFF.

This sequence joins TRBV7-8 and TRBJ1-1, with D hard to call. With 5 bases removed from V and 3 bases from J, the gap between germline ends came to 7 bases. Germline CDR1 and CDR2: SGHVS and FQNEAQ. The CDR3 is made up of 12 amino acids. The CDR3 protein is CASSDRDTEAFF. CDR3 nucleotide sequence: TGTGCCAGCAGCGATCGGGACACTGAAGCTTTCTTT.

The CDR3, as DNA: TGTGCCAGCAGCAAGGGCGGGGGTGAGCCCAGCTACCCCAACATTCAGTACTTC. The encoded protein is CASSKGGGEPSYPNIQYF. This chain joins TRBV7-9 and TRBJ2-4; 7 bases match TRBD2. V trimming: 5 bases; J trimming: 7 bases; junction bases outside the gene matches: 20. The CDR3 consists of 18 residues. Germline-derived CDR1 and CDR2 are SEHNR and FQNEAQ (reference sequence).

CDR3 in DNA: TGCGCCAGCAGCTTGGGGGGGCAGGATTCCTACGAGCAGTACTTC. It yields the protein CASSLGGQDSYEQYF. This chain connects TRBV5-1 to TRBJ2-7; maybe TRBD1 (6 bases). The ends were cut back, 0 bases at V and 1 base at J, with 11 bases in the middle. The CDR3 loop spans 15 amino acids. Per germline, CDR1 SGHRS and CDR2 YFSETQ.